The sequence of this T cell receptor (beta chain) was determined in a study of cytomegalovirus exposure and HLA in healthy donors (TCRdb year 2017). Broadly, across the study: In an earlier analysis of roughly 590 of the donors, around 300 Gb of sequence data and 117 million unique TCR beta sequences from roughly 190 million T cells were reported. Around 300 gigabases of sequencing data and 78 million or so unique TCR sequences were included in an early release covering several hundred HLA-typed donors. Of the approximately 400 genotyped donors, 80% to 90% were placed in the genetic ancestry cluster associated with self-reported Caucasian donors. The study was designed to test whether signatures of past pathogen exposure could be identified by cataloging public T cell receptors. The T cell repertoires of 666 subjects were profiled by immunosequencing and related to cytomegalovirus serostatus. In addition to the first cohort of 666 subjects, a separate validation cohort of 130 or so different subjects was used. To predict cytomegalovirus infection status, the study combined high-throughput TCR immunosequencing, statistical association of individual TCRs with disease status, and machine learning. A later analysis re-examined previously published TCR beta repertoires from 610 or so donors and added high-resolution HLA genotyping to investigate patterns of TCR occurrence. In the later analysis, no new phenotypic data were used to find candidate immune exposures; instead, reliance was placed on TCR beta sequences and their occurrence across donors. An earlier analysis of several hundred of the donors used high-throughput TCR beta sequencing to judge whether each TCR beta V gene segment behaved as functional or pseudogenic. Donor age, sex, ethnicity and CMV serostatus were compiled alongside the repertoire data. Genome-wide SNP genotypes for about three fifths of the 666 donors were used in a later genetic analysis, which treated that subset as a discovery cohort. Every repertoire in the discovery cohort had been generated on one and the same sequencing platform. Both class I and class II loci were covered by HLA typing, at four-digit resolution. Typing coverage varied by locus: roughly 629-640 donors for A, B, C, DRB1 and DQB1; under 550 for DQA1; some 610 for DPA1; about 450 for DPB1. Roughly 5 DR-DQ haplotypes were treated as single units for association and clustering because of strong linkage in the cohort. Among about 400 genotyped donors of the cohort, an average of around 220,000 unique TCR beta nucleotide sequences was sequenced per donor, of which about 20% were non-productive.

The CDR3 runs 15 residues from the cysteine to the phenylalanine. Here the CDR3 DNA is all that survives: 45 bases in frame from base 1. The germline V gene encodes CDR1 LGHNA and CDR2 YNFKEQ. Trimming removed 2 bases from V and 7 bases from J; the gene matches leave 8 bases unexplained. Libraries were constructed by the immunoSEQ multiplex PCR assay. A mixture of 60 forward primers for TCR Vbeta segments and 13 reverse primers for TCR Jbeta segments was used in the multiplex PCR. The CDR3 region of rearranged TCR beta genes was amplified from genomic DNA by a multiplex PCR assay. On the Illumina HiSeq System, the amplified TCR beta libraries were sequenced as 87-base-pair reads. The original methods were these. A later analysis tallied roughly 76 million unique TCR beta chains across the 640 or so repertoires, and approximately 12 million of those chains were shared by two or more donors. A nearest-neighbor algorithm error-corrected the raw reads and collapsed the reads into unique sequences, merging closely related sequences to remove PCR and sequencing errors. CDR3 sequences were aligned to IMGT reference sequences to assign V, D and J gene segments. For a sequence to be retained, at least a six-nucleotide match to both a V gene segment and a J gene segment was required. Rearrangements were called productive when the CDR3 lacked stop codons and stayed in frame with V and J; all others were non-productive. CDR3 was defined according to IMGT convention as the region running from the second conserved V-encoded cysteine to the conserved J-encoded phenylalanine. The earlier analysis of about 620 of the donors excluded sequences that lacked an unambiguous match to a single V gene segment. An earlier analysis of some 500 of the donors classified V segments as functional when productive rearrangements were above 56.7% and as segregating when the standard deviation between donors was above 5%. A statistical classification framework was developed to diagnose cytomegalovirus status using the catalog of TCR beta chain sequences. A later analysis assigned V and J genes by comparing TCR nucleotide sequences with IMGT/GENE-DB human TR gene sequences. Using the TCRdist pipeline, a later analysis assigned CDR3 sequences along with most-parsimonious VDJ recombination scenarios. In a later analysis, each TCR beta chain was defined by its CDR3 amino acid sequence together with its V-gene family, and reads without a unique V-gene family were excluded. To address suspected cross-contamination and a sequencing artifact, a later analysis removed 592 highly shared, low-generation-probability nucleotide sequences. A later analysis calculated a clonal expansion index for each public chain from normalized within-repertoire ranks of inferred template counts. Generation probabilities in a later analysis came from a VDJ recombination model fitted to out-of-frame rearrangements, and those results were checked against IGoR. In a later analysis, TCR-TCR, TCR-HLA and TCR-CMV co-occurrence was scored with hypergeometric tests, and a repertoire-size bias correction was applied to TCR pairs. To estimate false discovery rates, a later analysis permuted the HLA or CMV assignments 20 times. In a later analysis, co-occurring TCRs were grouped using DBSCAN, and TCRdist sequence similarity was added for clustering within HLA-allele-positive subsets. For co-occurrence clustering, repertoires with fewer than 30,000 or more than 120,000 public chains were excluded, along with about five repertoires with anomalous nucleotide sharing. TCRdb provides this immuneACCESS table in a form limited to in-frame rearrangements. Some clones are lacking; in checked studies, under half of them reflect an unresolved V gene, and why the rest are absent is not known. Clone size and V and J calls were adopted from that table, with D and trimming inferred from the DNA. For this sample there are about 43,000 clones; around 62% appear just once. The ten top clones hold about 8.5% of the sample.

Only a few counts were recorded for this clone. Its specific antigen is unknown. Qualities for individual bases were not recorded, and no much larger clone is one base off. Findings and caveats that apply to the study as a whole: According to a later analysis, most CMV-associated TCR beta chains appeared to be HLA-restricted, and the HLA associations seemed to be driven largely by CMV exposure. According to a later genetic analysis, donors in an Asian-associated ancestry cluster had fewer N-insertions in productive TCRs than the approximately 610-donor mean. The classifier was reported to diagnose cytomegalovirus status with high specificity and sensitivity in both the original cohort and the validation cohort. The earlier analysis of approximately 540 of the donors excluded approximately 17 rarely observed V segments, including chromosome 9 orphons, because counts were too low. Some IMGT-functional V segments, including TRBV6-2 and TRBV6-3, could not be distinguished by the 87-base-pair reads and were therefore excluded. A later analysis found that HLA-associated TCR beta chains were more clonally expanded and had lower generation probabilities than equally common non-associated chains. While some public TCRs were present in many individuals, most TCR sequences turned up only very rarely across donors. Roughly uniform sequencing depth across donors was assumed in presence/absence analyses, although this assumption may not hold. A cluster of highly shared sequence variants was judged likely to be a technical artifact of the sequencing pipeline. In vitro tests confirmed that a few of the cytomegalovirus-associated TCR beta chains recognize cytomegalovirus antigens. The authors suggested that the approach could potentially be generalized to other disease states and immunological phenotypes. Assigning TCR associations to individual alleles was difficult when HLA alleles, especially DR and DQ, strongly co-occurred. Immune exposure information for the cohort was limited to CMV serostatus. An earlier analysis of approximately 600 of the donors showed that most TCR beta V segments appeared in productive rearrangements either about 87% or about 30% of the time, which broadly matched IMGT annotations. Linkage disequilibrium might explain the correlated functional status among segregating V segments, but an unknown experimental factor could not be ruled out. This cohort had only TCR beta chains sequenced, and the lack of alpha or paired-chain data limited which features could be detected. In a later analysis, 16,951 TCR beta sequences were associated with specific HLA alleles at a false discovery rate of 0.05. In a later analysis, TCR association rates were found to vary across HLA loci, with the most associated TCRs seen for DRB1 alleles and the fewest for HLA-C alleles. According to a later analysis, parvovirus B19, influenza, CMV and Epstein-Barr virus appeared linked to several top co-occurrence clusters. A further reported finding was that TCR beta sequences accurately predicted the HLA-A and HLA-B alleles for most subjects in the first cohort. An association between a missense DCLRE1C variant and V-gene and J-gene trimming of TCR beta chains was found in a later genetic analysis and replicated in an independent cohort. Because some donors lacked HLA typing at each locus, the association tests relied only on the typed subset. The study gave a list of roughly 150 TCR beta chains associated with cytomegalovirus.

The cohort was made up of several hundred healthy bone marrow donors. All cohort members were sampled while nominally healthy, although unrecorded immune exposures were likely present. CMV serostatus was positive for almost 300 and negative for about half of the roughly 670 cohort members, and was not recorded for this donor. A peripheral blood sample was provided by each donor, and peripheral blood mononuclear cells were used for TCR beta sequencing. Genomic DNA extraction from the blood cell samples was performed with the Qiagen DNeasy Blood Extraction Kit. The rearrangement joined TRBV4-2 to TRBJ1-5; the junction holds 7 bases that match TRBD1. Input material: PBMCs. This TCR was recovered from a human donor in good health. The sequence in DNA is TGTGCCAGCAGCCAAACCCGACAGGGTGGCCAGCCCCAGCATTTT. Its translation is CASSQTRQGGQPQHF.